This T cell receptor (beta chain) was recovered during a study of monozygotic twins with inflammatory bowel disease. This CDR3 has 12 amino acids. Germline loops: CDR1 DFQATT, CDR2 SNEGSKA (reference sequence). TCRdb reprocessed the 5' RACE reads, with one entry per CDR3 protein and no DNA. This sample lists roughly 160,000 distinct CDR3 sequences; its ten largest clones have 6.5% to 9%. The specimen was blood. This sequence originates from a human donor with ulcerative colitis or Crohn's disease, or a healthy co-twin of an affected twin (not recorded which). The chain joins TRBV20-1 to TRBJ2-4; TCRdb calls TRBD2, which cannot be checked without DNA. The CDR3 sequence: CSASPAGNMQYF.